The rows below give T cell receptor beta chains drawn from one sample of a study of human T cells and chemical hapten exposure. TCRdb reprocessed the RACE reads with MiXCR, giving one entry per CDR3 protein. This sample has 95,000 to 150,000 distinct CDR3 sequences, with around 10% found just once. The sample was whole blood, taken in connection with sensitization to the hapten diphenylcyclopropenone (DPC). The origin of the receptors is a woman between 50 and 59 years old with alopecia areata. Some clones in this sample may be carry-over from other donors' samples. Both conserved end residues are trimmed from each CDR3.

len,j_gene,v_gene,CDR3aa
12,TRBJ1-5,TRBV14,ASSQDEGGQPQH
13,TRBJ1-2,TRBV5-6,ASSLRQGVPYGYT
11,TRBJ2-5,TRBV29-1,SVEGLGAGTQY
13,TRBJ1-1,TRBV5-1,ASSPERDPGTEAF
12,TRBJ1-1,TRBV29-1,SGRQGQSSAEAF
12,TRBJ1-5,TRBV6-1,ASNIGQSNQPQH
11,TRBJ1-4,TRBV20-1,SARFSGPEKLF
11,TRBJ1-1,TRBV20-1,SASKVVNTEAF
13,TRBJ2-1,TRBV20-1,SASRASGSRNEQF
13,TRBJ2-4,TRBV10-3,AIGLTGEAKNIQY
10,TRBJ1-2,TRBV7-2,ASSWGNYGYT
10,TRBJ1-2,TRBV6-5,ASRGTGDGYT
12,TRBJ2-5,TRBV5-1,ASSNGRRGETQY
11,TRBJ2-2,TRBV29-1,SVGTAYTGELF
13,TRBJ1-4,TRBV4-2,ASIGTGGSNEKLF
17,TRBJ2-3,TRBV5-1,ASLPGTGGALDITDTQY
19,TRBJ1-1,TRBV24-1,ATSDLISGLEVRLKNTEAF
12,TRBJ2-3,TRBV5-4,ASSLTTSTDTQY
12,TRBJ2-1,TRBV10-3,AIRGEGSYNEQF
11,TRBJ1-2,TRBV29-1,SVAGRNNYGYT
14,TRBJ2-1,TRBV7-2,ASSLEFAGIDNEQF
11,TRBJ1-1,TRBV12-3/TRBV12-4,ASSPGQGTEAF
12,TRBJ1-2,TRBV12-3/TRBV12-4,ASSLADSNYGYT
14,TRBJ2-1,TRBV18,ASSPPSTGPYNEQF
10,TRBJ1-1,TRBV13,ASSLGRIEAF
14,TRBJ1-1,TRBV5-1,ASSRGTGAMNTEAF
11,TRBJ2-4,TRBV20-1,SASISAKNIQY
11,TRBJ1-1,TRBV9,ASSGGGGTEAF